The source of this T cell receptor beta chain is a study of T cells in Graves' hyperthyroidism and ophthalmopathy (dated by TCRdb to the late 2010s). Turning to the overall study: Peripheral blood samples were taken at the time of initial diagnosis, prior to any treatment. To identify TCR V-J signatures that set the groups apart, the researchers used a discovery cohort of roughly 100 patients, made up of fewer than 50 with Graves' ophthalmopathy and about 55 with stable Graves' hyperthyroidism. An independent validation cohort of under 20 hyperthyroidism patients and about 15 patients who later progressed to ophthalmopathy tested prospective prediction of ophthalmopathy. For training and testing, the 100 patients in the discovery cohort were randomly divided in a 7:3 ratio. The study also compared thyroid tissue and blood T-cell repertoires from about 6 Graves' hyperthyroidism patients. After sampling, hyperthyroidism patients received methimazole starting at 30 mg daily, and ophthalmopathy patients received high-dose intravenous methylprednisolone. The paper describes TCR Vbeta CDR3 sequencing of 135 peripheral blood samples, made up of 40 to 45 ophthalmopathy patients, more than 70 hyperthyroidism patients and approximately 17 progressor patients.

The CDR3 starts with the cysteine, ends with the phenylalanine, and has 16 residues. Only CDR3 DNA is held: 48 bases, read in frame from base 1. Germline trimming: 3 bases from V, 6 bases from J; junction bases outside gene matches: 11. Based on the germline V gene, the CDR1 and CDR2 sequences are MNHNS and SASEGT. This clonotype showed up many times. Its specific antigen is unknown. The sample holds no much larger clone one base away, and base qualities are not on file. The TCR beta CDR3 regions were amplified from RNA transcripts. For the first round of RT-PCR on the TCR CDR3, the HTBI primer set was used together with the Qiagen OneStep RT-PCR kit. A second multiplex PCR round built the libraries, followed by size selection and purification. Sequencing of the libraries was done on an Illumina HiSeq2000 using paired-end 100 bp reads. From the authors' description of their analysis: SOAPnuke was used to process the raw data, removing reads that contained adapters or uncalled bases, had a mean Phred below 15, or lacked an exact match to the constant primer or identifier. COPE v1.2.5 was used to merge high-quality paired reads, and clonotypes were defined as unique nucleotide sequences. MiTCR v1.1 was used to align clonotypes to the IMGT TRBV, TRBD and TRBJ reference segments. Only V-J combinations with frequency above 0.0001, covering about 99% of repertoires, were analysed. A TCS score was defined as the ratio of F50 (clonal expansion) to E x V (chaos), with BLOSUM62-based TCRdist applied between CDR3 peptides within each V-J. Welch's t-statistics and random forest reduced fewer than 600 V-J features to 13, which were used in a naive Bayes classifier (R e1071). TCRdb ran its own pipeline on the public reads, namely fastp trimming at Q25 and MiXCR clone calling, and kept in-frame beta chains. Here each entry gathers all rows of one CDR3 protein and keeps the most common genes and DNA. TCRdb assigned the V and J calls; the authors' analysis was not used. This sample lists about 380,000 distinct CDR3 sequences; about a fifth were detected once. Of the sample, roughly two fifths falls within the top ten clones.

Ophthalmopathy patients had moderately to severely active disease, with a Clinical Activity Score of 3 or more, a NOSPECS grade of 4 or more, and a disease duration of less than 3 months. Patients with uncontrolled infections, other autoimmune diseases, pregnancy or lactation were excluded. Clinical symptoms, serum thyroxine and TRAb, thyroid ultrasound, and orbital computed tomography formed the basis for the diagnoses. Ficoll-Paque density gradient centrifugation was used to isolate PBMCs from about 10 ml of fresh peripheral blood. Total RNA was extracted with Trizol reagent, and quality was checked on an Agilent 2100 Bioanalyzer. The research as a whole found: In cross-validation, a model built on a 13 V-J signature told ophthalmopathy apart from stable hyperthyroidism with under 90% sensitivity and roughly 83% specificity, and in testing the same model reached 80%/75%. In validation, the model predicted progression to ophthalmopathy a median of around 6.5 months before onset, with about 70% sensitivity and more than 72% specificity. No statistical method was used to fix the sample size in advance, and group allocation was not hidden from the investigators. Most expanded thyroid clonotypes (frequency above 0.001) were also detected in blood, suggesting blood repertoires may reflect thyroid immune responses.

This sequence was found in a man in his late teens or twenties with Graves' ophthalmopathy. Sample: blood. The receptor chain draws on TRBV6-1 and TRBJ2-3, with 8 central nucleotides matching TRBD2. The CDR3 in this case is CASSDAQRGTGDTQYF. The sequence in DNA is TGTGCCAGCAGTGATGCCCAGCGGGGGACGGGGGATACGCAGTATTTT.